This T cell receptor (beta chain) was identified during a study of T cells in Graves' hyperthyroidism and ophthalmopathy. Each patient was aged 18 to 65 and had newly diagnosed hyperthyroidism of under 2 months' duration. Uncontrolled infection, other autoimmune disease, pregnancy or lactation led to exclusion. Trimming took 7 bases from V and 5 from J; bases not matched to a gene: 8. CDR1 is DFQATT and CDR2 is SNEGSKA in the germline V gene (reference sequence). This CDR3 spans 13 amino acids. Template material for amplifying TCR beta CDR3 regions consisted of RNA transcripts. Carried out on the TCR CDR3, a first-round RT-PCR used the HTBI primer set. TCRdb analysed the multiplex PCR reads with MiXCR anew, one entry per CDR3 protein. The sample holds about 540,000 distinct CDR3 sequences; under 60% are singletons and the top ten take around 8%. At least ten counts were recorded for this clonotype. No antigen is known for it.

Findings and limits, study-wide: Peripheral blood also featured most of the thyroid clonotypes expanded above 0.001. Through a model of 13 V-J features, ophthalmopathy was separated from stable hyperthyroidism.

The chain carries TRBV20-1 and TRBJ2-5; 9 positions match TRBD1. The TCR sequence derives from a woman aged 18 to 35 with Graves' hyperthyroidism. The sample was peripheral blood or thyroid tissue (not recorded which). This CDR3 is CSGGQGTRETQYF. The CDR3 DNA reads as TGCAGTGGTGGACAGGGGACACGGGAGACCCAGTACTTC.